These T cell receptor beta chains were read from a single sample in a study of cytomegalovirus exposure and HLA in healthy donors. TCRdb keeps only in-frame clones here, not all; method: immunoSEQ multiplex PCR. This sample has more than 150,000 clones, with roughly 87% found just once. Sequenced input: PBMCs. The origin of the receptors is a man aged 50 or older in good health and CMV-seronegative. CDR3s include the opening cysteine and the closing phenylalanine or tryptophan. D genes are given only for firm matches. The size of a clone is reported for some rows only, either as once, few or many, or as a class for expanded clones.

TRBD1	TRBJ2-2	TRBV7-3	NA	TGTGCCAGCAGAGCTGGACAGGCGGGCACCGGGGAGCTGTTTTTT	CASRAGQAGTGELFF
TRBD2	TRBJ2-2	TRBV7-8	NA	TGTGCCAGCAGCTTATATTCTAGCGGGAGGGCCGAAGGCACCGGGGAGCTGTTTTTT	CASSLYSSGRAEGTGELFF
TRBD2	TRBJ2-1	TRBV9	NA	TGTGCCAGCAGCGTAGCTCTAGCGGGGGGGGACGATGAGCAGTTCTTC	CASSVALAGGDDEQFF
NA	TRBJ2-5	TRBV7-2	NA	TGTGCCAGCAGCTTAGGAGCAGGGGAGGAGACCCAGTACTTC	CASSLGAGEETQYF
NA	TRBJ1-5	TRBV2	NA	TGTGCCAGCAGTGGGGGGGAGATCAATCAGCCCCAGCATTTT	CASSGGEINQPQHF
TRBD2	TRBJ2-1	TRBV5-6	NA	TGTGCCAGCAGCTTGAGAATTAGCGGGGATCTGGGGCAGTTCTTC	CASSLRISGDLGQFF
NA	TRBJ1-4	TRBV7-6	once	TGTGCCAGCAGTCCGGGATTACCTAATGAAAAACTGTTTTTT	CASSPGLPNEKLFF
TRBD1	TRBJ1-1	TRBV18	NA	TGTGCCAGCTCACCGGGACAGACCCACACTGAAGCTTTCTTT	CASSPGQTHTEAFF
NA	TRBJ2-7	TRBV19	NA	TGTGCCAGTAGTATGATTAGCCGAAGCTCCTACGAGCAGTACTTC	CASSMISRSSYEQYF
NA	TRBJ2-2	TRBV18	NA	TGTGCCAGCTCACCAGGCCAAAACACCGGGGAGCTGTTTTTT	CASSPGQNTGELFF
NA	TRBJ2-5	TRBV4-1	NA	TGCGCCAGCAAGGAAGGGACAATCCAAGAGACCCAGTACTTC	CASKEGTIQETQYF
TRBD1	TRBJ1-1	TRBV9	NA	TGTGCCAGCAGCGAAATGCGAGACAGGGGGAGCACTGAAGCTTTCTTT	CASSEMRDRGSTEAFF
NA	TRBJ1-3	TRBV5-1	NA	TGCGCCAGCAGCTTTGGACTCGGAAACACCATATATTTT	CASSFGLGNTIYF
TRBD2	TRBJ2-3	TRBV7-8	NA	TGTGCCAGCAGCAAACTAGCGGGGGGGGGATATTTT	CASSKLAGGGYF
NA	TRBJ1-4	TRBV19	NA	TGTGCCAGTAGTATAAAGGGGTTTGAAAAACTGTTTTTT	CASSIKGFEKLFF
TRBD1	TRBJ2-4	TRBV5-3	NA	TGTGCCAGAAGCCCCGGGGCGGGACAGGGAAGGTTTAGACTAGCCAAAAACATTCAGTACTTC	CARSPGAGQGRFRLAKNIQYF
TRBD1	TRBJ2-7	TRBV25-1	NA	TGTGCCAGCAGTGGATCGACAGGGCGAGAGAACGAGCAGTACTTC	CASSGSTGRENEQYF
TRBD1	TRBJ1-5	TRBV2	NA	TGTGCCAGCAGTGTTAAGACAGGGTATCAGCCCCAGCATTTT	CASSVKTGYQPQHF
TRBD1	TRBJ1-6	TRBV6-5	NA	TGTGCCAGCAGAATCGTGACAGGGCGGTCACCCCTCCACTTT	CASRIVTGRSPLHF
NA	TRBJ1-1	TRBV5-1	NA	TGCGCCAGCAGCACTGGACACCTGAACACTGAAGCTTTCTTT	CASSTGHLNTEAFF
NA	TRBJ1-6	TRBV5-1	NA	TGCGCCAGCAGCTTGTCGGGAGACAGTAAACGATCACCCCTCCACTTT	CASSLSGDSKRSPLHF
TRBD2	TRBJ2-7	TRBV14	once	TGTGCCAGCAGCCAAGCCCCAGGGACTAGCTACGAGCAGTACTTC	CASSQAPGTSYEQYF
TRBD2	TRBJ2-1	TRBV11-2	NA	TGTGCCAGCAGCGCTAGCGGGAGCTCCTACAATGAGCAGTTCTTC	CASSASGSSYNEQFF
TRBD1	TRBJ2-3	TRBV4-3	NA	TGCGCCAGCAGCCAAGATTGGGACAGGGGACGGGATAGCGACACAGATACGCAGTATTTT	CASSQDWDRGRDSDTDTQYF
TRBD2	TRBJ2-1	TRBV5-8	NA	TGTGCCAGCAGCTTGGGCGCGACTAGCGGGTACAATGAGCAGTTCTTC	CASSLGATSGYNEQFF
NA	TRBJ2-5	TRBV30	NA	TGTGCCTGGAAGGTTACAGGGTCCCCAAAGACCCAGTACTTC	CAWKVTGSPKTQYF
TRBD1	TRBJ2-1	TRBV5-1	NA	TGCGCCAGCAGCGCACAGGGGGGCGGGTTGGGCTCCTACAATGAGCAGTTCTTC	CASSAQGGGLGSYNEQFF
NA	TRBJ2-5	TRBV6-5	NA	TGTGCCAGCAGTACCCCGGGGGGCCCAGAGACCCAGTACTTC	CASSTPGGPETQYF
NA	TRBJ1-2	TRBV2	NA	TGTGCCAGCAGTGTAGGGGTGATTGGCTACACCTTC	CASSVGVIGYTF
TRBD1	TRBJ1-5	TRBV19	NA	TGTGCCAGTAGTCGACAGGGTCTGGAGACCCAGCATTTT	CASSRQGLETQHF
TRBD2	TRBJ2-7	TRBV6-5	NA	TGTGCCAGCAGTTACTCTCGCGGGGGGGAGTACGAGCAGTACTTC	CASSYSRGGEYEQYF
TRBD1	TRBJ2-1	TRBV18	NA	TGTGCCAGCTCACTAGGGACAGGGGTGTATGAGCAGTTCTTC	CASSLGTGVYEQFF
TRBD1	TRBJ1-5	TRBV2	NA	TGTGCCAGCAGGGTCCAGGGGGGCCGGAATCAGCCCCAGCATTTT	CASRVQGGRNQPQHF
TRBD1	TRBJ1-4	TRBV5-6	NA	TGTGCCAGCAGCGATTCCCGGGACAGTAATGAAAAACTGTTTTTT	CASSDSRDSNEKLFF
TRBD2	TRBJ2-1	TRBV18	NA	TGTGCCAGCTCACCAGGATCTAGCGGGAGCAATGAGCAGTTCTTC	CASSPGSSGSNEQFF
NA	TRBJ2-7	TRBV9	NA	TGTGCCAGCAGCGTAGGCGCAAACTACGAGCAGTACTTC	CASSVGANYEQYF
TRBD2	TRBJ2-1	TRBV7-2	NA	TGTGCCAGCAGCTTAGCGTATGGGGGACTAGCGGGGAGCAATGAGCAGTTCTTC	CASSLAYGGLAGSNEQFF
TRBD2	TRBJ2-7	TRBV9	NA	TGTGCCAGCGGGCCGGGCGGGAGCCGTAGGAACGAGCAGTACTTC	CASGPGGSRRNEQYF
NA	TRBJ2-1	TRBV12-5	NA	TGTGCTAGTGATTTGCCGGGGATATACAATGAGCAGTTCTTC	CASDLPGIYNEQFF
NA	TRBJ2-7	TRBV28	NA	TGTGCCAGCAGAATCCAACACAGCTCCTACGAGCAGTACTTC	CASRIQHSSYEQYF